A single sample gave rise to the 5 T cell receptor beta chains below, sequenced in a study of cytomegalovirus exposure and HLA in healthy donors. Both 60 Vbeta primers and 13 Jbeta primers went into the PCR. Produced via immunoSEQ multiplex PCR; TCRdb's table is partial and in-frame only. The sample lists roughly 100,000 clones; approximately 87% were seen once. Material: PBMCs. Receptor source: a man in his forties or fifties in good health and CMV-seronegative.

The CDR3 loop is CASSVGTSGVPVNEQFF. In DNA, the CDR3 is TGTGCCAGTAGTGTCGGGACTAGCGGGGTTCCGGTAAATGAGCAGTTCTTC. The rearrangement uses TRBV19 and TRBJ2-1, with 13 bases that match TRBD2. The length of the CDR3 is 17 residues. Germline CDR1 and CDR2: LNHDA and SQIVND (reference sequence). The ends lost 5 bases at V and 7 bases at J; junction bases unmatched: 11.

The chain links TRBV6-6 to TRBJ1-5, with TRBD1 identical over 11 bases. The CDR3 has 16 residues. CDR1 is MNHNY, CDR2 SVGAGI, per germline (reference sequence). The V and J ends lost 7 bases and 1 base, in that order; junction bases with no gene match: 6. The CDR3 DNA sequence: TGTGCCAGCACCGGACAGGGGGCCGACAGCAATCAGCCCCAGCATTTT. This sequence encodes CASTGQGADSNQPQHF.

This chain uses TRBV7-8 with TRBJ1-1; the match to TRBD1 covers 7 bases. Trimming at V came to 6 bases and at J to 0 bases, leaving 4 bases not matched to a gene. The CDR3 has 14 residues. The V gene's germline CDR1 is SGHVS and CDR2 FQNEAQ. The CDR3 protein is CASRDRRMNTEAFF. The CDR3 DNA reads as TGTGCCAGCAGGGACAGGCGCATGAACACTGAAGCTTTCTTT.

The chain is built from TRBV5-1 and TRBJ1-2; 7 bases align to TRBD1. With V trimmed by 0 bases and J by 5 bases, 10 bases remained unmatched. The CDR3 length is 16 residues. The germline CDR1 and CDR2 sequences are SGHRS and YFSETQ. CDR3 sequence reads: CASSLAYTGVGYGYTF. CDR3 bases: TGCGCCAGCAGCTTGGCCTATACAGGGGTCGGTTATGGCTACACCTTC.

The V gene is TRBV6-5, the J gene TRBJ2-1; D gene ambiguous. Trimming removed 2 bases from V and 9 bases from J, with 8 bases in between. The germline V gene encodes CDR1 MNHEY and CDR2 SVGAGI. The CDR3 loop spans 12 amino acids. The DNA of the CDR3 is TGTGCCAGCAGTTACGGTCGAGGTGAGCAGTTCTTC. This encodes CASSYGRGEQFF.